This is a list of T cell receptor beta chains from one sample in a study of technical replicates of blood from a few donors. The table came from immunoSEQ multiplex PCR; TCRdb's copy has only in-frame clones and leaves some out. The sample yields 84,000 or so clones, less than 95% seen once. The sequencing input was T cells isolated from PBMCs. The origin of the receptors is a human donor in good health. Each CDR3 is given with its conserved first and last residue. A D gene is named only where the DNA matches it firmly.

CDR3: CASSLLAGRNTGELFF
V: TRBV27
D: TRBD2
J: TRBJ2-2

CDR3: CASSVGEAHLETQYF
V: TRBV6-5
D: NA
J: TRBJ2-5

CDR3: CASSTRQVLDPKLNYEQYF
V: TRBV7-2
D: NA
J: TRBJ2-7

CDR3: CASSLILGGTGETQYF
V: TRBV5-4
D: NA
J: TRBJ2-5

CDR3: CASSPIVDEQYF
V: TRBV6-5
D: NA
J: TRBJ2-7

CDR3: CASSPFRDRVNTEAFF
V: TRBV11-1
D: TRBD1
J: TRBJ1-1

CDR3: CASSARRTSLYNEQFF
V: TRBV9
D: TRBD2
J: TRBJ2-1

CDR3: CASSITGHANSPLHF
V: TRBV19
D: NA
J: TRBJ1-6

CDR3: CARSWRRRYSGNTIYF
V: TRBV5-3
D: NA
J: TRBJ1-3

CDR3: CSRTGRDTDTQYF
V: TRBV29-1
D: TRBD2
J: TRBJ2-3

CDR3: CASSEVFSNTEAFF
V: TRBV6-1
D: NA
J: TRBJ1-1